These 4 T cell receptor beta chains originate from one sample sequenced in a study of CD8 T cells in Susac syndrome. When the RNA was reverse transcribed, random hexamers were used with an input of roughly 0.45 to 1 ug. TCRdb fed the immunoSEQ multiplex PCR reads into MiXCR, producing one record per CDR3 protein. This table has 130,000 to 150,000 distinct CDR3 sequences, over 85% appearing once. What was sequenced was CD8+ T cells from PBMCs. The receptors come from a human donor in good health.

The J gene is TRBJ2-1, the V gene TRBV27; no reliable D call. V lost 7 bases and J lost 7, with 20 bases in between. The CDR3 runs to 15 residues. Germline values: CDR1 MNHEY, CDR2 SMNVEV (reference sequence). The CDR3 loop is CASIGNLLSQNEQFF. CDR3 DNA sequence: TGTGCCAGCATTGGAAATCTCCTCAGTCAGAATGAGCAGTTCTTC.

The J gene is TRBJ2-1, the V gene TRBV28; 7 bases align to TRBD2. The CDR3 has 15 amino acids. Looked up from germline, CDR1 is MDHEN and CDR2 is SYDVKM. Trimming at V came to 5 bases and at J to 15 bases, leaving 19 bases not matched to a gene. Here the CDR3 reads CASSLLDSGPTILFF. For the CDR3, the DNA is TGTGCCAGCAGTCTCCTAGATAGCGGGCCGACCATTCTGTTCTTC.

The chain uses TRBV30 and TRBJ2-1; TRBD1 or TRBD2 may be the D gene (5 bases each). The CDR3 totals 13 residues. Germline V gives CDR1 GTSNPN, CDR2 SVGIG (reference sequence). Trimming pared 2 bases from V and 5 bases from J, leaving 10 bases between. Written as DNA, the CDR3 is TGTGCCTGGAGTAGAGGGGTGGACAATGAGCAGTTCTTC. Translating it yields CAWSRGVDNEQFF.

The chain couples TRBV20-1 to TRBJ2-7, with a weak D call TRBD2 (6 bases). The V and J ends lost 0 bases and 2 bases respectively, with 11 bases between them. Germline assignment: CDR1 DFQATT and CDR2 SNEGSKA (reference sequence). The CDR3 covers 14 residues. The CDR3 protein is CSAREDYTTYEQYF. CDR3 sequence (DNA): TGCAGTGCTAGAGAGGACTACACCACCTACGAGCAGTACTTC.